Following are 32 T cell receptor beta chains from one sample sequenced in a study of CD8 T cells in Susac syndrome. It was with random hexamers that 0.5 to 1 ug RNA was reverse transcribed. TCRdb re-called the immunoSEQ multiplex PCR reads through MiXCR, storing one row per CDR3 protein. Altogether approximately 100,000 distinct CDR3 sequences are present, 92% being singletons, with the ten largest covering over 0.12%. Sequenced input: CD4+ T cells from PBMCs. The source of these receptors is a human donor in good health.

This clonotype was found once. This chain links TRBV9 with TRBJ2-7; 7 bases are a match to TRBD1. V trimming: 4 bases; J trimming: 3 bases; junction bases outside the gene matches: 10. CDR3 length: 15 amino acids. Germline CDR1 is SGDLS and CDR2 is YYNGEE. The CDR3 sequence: CASSPRGPSNYEQYF. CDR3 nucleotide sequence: TGTGCCAGCAGCCCGAGGGGGCCGAGTAACTACGAGCAGTACTTC.

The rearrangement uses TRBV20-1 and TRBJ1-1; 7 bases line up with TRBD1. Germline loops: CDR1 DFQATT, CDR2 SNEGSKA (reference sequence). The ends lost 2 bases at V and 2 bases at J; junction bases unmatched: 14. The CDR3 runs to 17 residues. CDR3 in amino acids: CSARPVQGIASNTEAFF. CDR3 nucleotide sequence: TGCAGTGCTAGACCGGTACAGGGGATTGCTTCTAACACTGAAGCTTTCTTT.

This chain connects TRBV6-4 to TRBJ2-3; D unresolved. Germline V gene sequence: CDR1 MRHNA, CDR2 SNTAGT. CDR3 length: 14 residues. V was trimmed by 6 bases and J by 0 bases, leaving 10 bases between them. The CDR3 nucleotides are TGTGCCAGCAGCCGGCTCGGTAGCACAGATACGCAGTATTTT. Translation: CASSRLGSTDTQYF.

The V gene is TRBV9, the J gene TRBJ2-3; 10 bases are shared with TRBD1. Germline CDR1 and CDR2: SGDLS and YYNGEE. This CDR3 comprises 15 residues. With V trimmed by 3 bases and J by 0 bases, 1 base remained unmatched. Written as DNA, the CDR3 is TGTGCCAGCAGCGGGGGACAGGGGAGCACAGATACGCAGTATTTT. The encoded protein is CASSGGQGSTDTQYF.

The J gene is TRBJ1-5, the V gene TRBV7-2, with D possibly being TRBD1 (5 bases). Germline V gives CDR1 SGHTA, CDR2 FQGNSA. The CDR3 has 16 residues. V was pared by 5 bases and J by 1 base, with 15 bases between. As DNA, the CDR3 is TGTGCCAGCAGCCCCGGCGGGTGGGGGAGCAATCAGCCCCAGCATTTT. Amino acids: CASSPGGWGSNQPQHF.

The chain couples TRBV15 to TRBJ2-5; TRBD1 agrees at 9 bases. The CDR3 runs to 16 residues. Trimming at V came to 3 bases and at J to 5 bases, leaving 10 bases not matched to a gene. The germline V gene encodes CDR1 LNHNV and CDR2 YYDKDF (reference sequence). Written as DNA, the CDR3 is TGTGCCACCAGCAGTACCCGGGACAGGGTCTCGGAGACCCAGTACTTC. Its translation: CATSSTRDRVSETQYF.

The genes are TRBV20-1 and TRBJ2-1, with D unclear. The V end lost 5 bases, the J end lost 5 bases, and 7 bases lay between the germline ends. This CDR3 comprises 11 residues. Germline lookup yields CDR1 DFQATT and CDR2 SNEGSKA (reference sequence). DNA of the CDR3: TGCAGTGCTTTCCCAGACAATGAGCAGTTCTTC. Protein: CSAFPDNEQFF.

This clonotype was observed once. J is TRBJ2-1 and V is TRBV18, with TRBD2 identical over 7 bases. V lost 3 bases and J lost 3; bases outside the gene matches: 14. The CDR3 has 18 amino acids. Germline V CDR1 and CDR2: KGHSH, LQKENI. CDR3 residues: CASSPLPPASGYYNEQFF. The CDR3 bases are TGTGCCAGCTCACCTCTTCCTCCGGCTAGCGGTTACTACAATGAGCAGTTCTTC.

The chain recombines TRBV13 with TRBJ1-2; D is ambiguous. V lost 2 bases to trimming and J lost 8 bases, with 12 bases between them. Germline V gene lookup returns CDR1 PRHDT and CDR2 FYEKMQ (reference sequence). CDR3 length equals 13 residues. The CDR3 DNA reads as TGTGCCAGCAGCTTAAACGATGAGGAGGGCTACACCTTC. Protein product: CASSLNDEEGYTF.

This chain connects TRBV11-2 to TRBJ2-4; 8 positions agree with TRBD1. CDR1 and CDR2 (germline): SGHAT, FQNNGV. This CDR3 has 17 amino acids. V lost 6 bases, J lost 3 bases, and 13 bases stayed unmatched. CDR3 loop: CASSHLGGTGNKNIQYF. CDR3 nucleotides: TGTGCCAGCAGTCATTTAGGGGGGACAGGCAACAAAAACATTCAGTACTTC.

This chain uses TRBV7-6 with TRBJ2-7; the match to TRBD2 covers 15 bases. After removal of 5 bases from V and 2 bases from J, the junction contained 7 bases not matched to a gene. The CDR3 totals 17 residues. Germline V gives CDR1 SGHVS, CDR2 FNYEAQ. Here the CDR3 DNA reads TGTGCCAGCAGCCCGCCGGGACTAGCGGGGGGAACCTACGAGCAGTACTTC. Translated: CASSPPGLAGGTYEQYF.

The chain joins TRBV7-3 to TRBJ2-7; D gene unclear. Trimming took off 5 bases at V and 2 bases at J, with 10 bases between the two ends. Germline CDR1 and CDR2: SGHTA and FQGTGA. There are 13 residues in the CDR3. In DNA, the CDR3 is TGTGCCAGCAGCCCCGACGGACCCTACGAGCAGTACTTC. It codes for CASSPDGPYEQYF.

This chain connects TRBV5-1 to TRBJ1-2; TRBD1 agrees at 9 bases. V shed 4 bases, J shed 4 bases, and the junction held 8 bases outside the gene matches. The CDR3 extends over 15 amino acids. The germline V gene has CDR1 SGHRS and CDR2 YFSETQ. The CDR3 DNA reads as TGCGCCAGCAGCGTCGGGACAGGGATTTTCTATGGCTACACCTTC. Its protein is CASSVGTGIFYGYTF.

The CDR3 nucleotides are TGTGCCAGCAACTTACAGGGGAACACTGAAGCTTTCTTT. This sequence encodes CASNLQGNTEAFF. The rearrangement uses TRBV12-3 or TRBV12-4 and TRBJ1-1; TRBD1 is a possible D gene (6 bases). This CDR3 has 13 amino acids. Between the trimmed V and J ends, which lost 7 bases and 1 base, there was a span of 10 bases.

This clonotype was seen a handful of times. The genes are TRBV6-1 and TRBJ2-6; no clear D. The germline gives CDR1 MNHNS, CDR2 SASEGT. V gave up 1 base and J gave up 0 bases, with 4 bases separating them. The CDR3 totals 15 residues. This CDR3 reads CASSEVGSGANVLTF. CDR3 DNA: TGTGCCAGCAGTGAAGTGGGCTCTGGGGCCAACGTCCTGACTTTC.

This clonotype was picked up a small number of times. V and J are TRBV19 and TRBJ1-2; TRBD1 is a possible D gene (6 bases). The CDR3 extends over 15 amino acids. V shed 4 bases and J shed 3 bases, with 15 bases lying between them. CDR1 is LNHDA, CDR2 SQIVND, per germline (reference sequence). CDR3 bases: TGTGCCAGTAGTACCCCCCCGTGGACAGACTATGGCTACACCTTC. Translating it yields CASSTPPWTDYGYTF.

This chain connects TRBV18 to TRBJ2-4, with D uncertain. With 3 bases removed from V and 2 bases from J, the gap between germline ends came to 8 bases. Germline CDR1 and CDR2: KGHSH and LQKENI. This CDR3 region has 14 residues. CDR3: CASSPPDSKNIQYF. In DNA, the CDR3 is TGTGCCAGCTCACCGCCAGATTCCAAAAACATTCAGTACTTC.

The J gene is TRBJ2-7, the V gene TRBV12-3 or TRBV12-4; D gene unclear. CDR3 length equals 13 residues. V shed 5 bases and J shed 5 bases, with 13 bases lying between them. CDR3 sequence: CASSPLGIHEQYF. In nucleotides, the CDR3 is TGTGCCAGCAGTCCCTTGGGGATCCACGAGCAGTACTTC.

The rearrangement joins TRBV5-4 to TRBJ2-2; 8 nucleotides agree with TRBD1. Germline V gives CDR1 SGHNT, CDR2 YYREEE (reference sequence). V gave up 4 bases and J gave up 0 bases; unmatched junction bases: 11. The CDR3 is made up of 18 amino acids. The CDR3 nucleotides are TGTGCCAGCAGCCCATTAGGGGGACAGGTCGCGAACACCGGGGAGCTGTTTTTT. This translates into CASSPLGGQVANTGELFF.

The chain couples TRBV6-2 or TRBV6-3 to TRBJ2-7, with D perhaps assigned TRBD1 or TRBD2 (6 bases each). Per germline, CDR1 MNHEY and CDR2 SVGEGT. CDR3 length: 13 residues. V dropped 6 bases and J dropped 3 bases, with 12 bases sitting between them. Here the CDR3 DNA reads TGTGCCAGCAGCAGGACAGCGGGCTACGAGCAGTACTTC. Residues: CASSRTAGYEQYF.

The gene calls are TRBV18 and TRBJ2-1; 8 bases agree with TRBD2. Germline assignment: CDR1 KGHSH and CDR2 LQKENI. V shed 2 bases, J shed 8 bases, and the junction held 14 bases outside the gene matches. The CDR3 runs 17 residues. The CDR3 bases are TGTGCCAGCTCACCAAATCGGCTAGCGGGTCAGCGGGATGAGCAGTTCTTC. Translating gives CASSPNRLAGQRDEQFF.

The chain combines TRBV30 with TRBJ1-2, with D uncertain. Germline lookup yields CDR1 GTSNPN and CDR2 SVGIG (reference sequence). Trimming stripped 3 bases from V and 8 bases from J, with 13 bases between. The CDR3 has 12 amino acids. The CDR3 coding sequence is TGTGCCTGGAGGGTACTTGACGGAGGCTACACCTTC. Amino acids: CAWRVLDGGYTF.

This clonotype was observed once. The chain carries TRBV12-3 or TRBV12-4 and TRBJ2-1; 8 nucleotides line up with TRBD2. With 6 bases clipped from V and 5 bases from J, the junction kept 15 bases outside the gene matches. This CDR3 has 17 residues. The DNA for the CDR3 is TGTGCCAGCAGGCCTGGCTATGAGCGGGAGCTTAACAATGAGCAGTTCTTC. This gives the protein CASRPGYERELNNEQFF.

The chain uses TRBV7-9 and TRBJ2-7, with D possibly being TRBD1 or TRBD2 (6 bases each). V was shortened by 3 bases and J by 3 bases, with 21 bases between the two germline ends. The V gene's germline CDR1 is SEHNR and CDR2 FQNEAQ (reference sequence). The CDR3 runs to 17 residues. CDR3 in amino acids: CASSFLFGGRKDYEQYF. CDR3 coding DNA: TGTGCCAGCAGCTTTCTTTTCGGGGGCAGAAAGGACTACGAGCAGTACTTC.

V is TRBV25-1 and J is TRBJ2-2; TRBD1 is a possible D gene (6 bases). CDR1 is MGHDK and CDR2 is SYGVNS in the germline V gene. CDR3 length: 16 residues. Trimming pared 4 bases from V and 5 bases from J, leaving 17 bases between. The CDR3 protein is CASSAYGAGATGELFF. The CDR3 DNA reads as TGTGCCAGCAGTGCTTACGGAGCAGGGGCGACCGGGGAGCTGTTTTTT.

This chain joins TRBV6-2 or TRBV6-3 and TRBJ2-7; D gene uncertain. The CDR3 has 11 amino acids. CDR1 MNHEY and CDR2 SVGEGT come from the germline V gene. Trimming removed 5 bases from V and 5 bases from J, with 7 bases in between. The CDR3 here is CASSGSHEQYF. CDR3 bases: TGTGCCAGCAGTGGGTCCCACGAGCAGTACTTC.

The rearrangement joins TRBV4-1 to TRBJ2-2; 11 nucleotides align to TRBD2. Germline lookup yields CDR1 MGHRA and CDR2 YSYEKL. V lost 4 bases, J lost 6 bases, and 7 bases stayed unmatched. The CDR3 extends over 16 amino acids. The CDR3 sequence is CASSLLTLAGAGELFF. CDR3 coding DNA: TGCGCCAGCAGCCTCCTGACACTAGCGGGAGCCGGGGAGCTGTTTTTT.

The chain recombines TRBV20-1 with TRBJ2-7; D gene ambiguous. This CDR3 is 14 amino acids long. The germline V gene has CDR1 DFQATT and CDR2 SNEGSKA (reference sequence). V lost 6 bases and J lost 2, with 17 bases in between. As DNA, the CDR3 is TGCAGTGCCGTAACCCCGTTTCGGGCCTACGAGCAGTACTTC. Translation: CSAVTPFRAYEQYF.

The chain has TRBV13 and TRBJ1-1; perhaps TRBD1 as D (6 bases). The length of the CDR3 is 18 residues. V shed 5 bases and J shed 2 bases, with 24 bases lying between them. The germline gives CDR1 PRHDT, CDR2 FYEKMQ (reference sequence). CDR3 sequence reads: CASSGRQQGLSRNTEAFF. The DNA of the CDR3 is TGTGCCAGCAGCGGCCGGCAACAGGGCCTATCTCGAAACACTGAAGCTTTCTTT.

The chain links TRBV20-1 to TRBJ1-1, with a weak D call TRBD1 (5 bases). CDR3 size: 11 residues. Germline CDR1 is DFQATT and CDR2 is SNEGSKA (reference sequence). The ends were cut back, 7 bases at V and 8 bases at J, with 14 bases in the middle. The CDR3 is CSVRTFGEAFF. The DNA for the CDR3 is TGCAGTGTTCGGACATTCGGGGAAGCTTTCTTT.

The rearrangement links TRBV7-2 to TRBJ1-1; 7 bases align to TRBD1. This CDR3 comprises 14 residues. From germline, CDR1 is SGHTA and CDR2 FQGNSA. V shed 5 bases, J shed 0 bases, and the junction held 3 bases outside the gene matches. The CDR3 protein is CASSRDRVNTEAFF. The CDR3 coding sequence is TGTGCCAGCAGCCGAGACAGGGTGAACACTGAAGCTTTCTTT.

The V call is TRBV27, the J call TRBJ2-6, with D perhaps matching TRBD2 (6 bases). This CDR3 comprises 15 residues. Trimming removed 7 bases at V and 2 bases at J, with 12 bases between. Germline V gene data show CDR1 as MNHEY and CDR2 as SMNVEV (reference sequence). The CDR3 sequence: CASTPWGAGANVLTF. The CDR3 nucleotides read TGTGCCAGCACTCCTTGGGGGGCTGGGGCCAACGTCCTGACTTTC. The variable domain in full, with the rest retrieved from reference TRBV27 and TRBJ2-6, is EAQVTQNPRYLITVTGKKLTVTCSQNMNHEYMSWYRQDPGLGLRQIYYSMNVEVTDKGDVPEGYKVSRKEKRNFPLILESPSPNQTSLYFCASTPWGAGANVLTFGAGSRLTVL.